The source of this T cell receptor beta chain is a study of blood T cell repertoires in COVID-19. Looking at the study overall: Sites across the United States, Italy and Spain contributed samples from acute and convalescent COVID-19. PBMCs, B-cell-depleted T cells, or T cells provided the cDNA or gDNA that made up the material.

The germline CDR1 and CDR2 sequences are SEHNR and FQNEAQ (reference sequence). The CDR3 consists of 14 residues. The junction had 6 bases not matched to a gene; V was cut back by 3 bases and J by 5 bases. Per the study methods: How many nucleated cells were present was estimated from reference gene primer amplification. Repertoires were generated with immunoSEQ multiplex PCR, while TCRdb's copy carries only in-frame clones and drops some. V and J calls and clone size are copied from that table; D and trimming were computed from the DNA. The sample yields just under 80,000 clones, 80% seen once. Sequenced input: peripheral blood. This receptor was obtained from a woman in her sixties or seventies with acute or convalescent COVID-19. The chain links TRBV7-9 to TRBJ1-1; TRBD1 aligns across 7 bases. CDR3 nucleotides: TGTGCCAGCAGCTTCGGGACAGACTGGACTGAAGCTTTCTTT. Translated, it gives CASSFGTDWTEAFF.